This T cell receptor beta chain was profiled in a study of shared clonotypes between healthy human individuals (dated by TCRdb to about 2020). A note on the overall study: A couple of women and a few men aged 18 to 49 years were included in the cohort. For each donor, CD4 naive and CD4 memory were each given three plates, CD8 naive was given two plates, and CD8 memory was given one plate. To estimate repertoire size and how much clonotypes are shared between individuals, the study performed deep sequencing of blood TCR repertoires from about 5 healthy adults. Different laboratories and diverse techniques were used to prepare libraries and sequence TCR repertoires, to increase sequencing depth and limit assay-specific biases. Each donor's leukapheresis produced roughly between about 0.9 and 9.5 billion PBMCs.

CDR1 and CDR2 are drawn from the germline V gene (reference sequence): SEHNR, FQNEAQ. V is clipped by 5 bases and J by 9 bases, and the sequence between their germline boundaries is 23 bases long. The CDR3 goes from the cysteine to the phenylalanine over 16 residues. The read is trimmed to its CDR3 DNA, 48 bases read in frame from base 1. As regards this clone: Its recognized antigen is unknown. No much larger clone exists at a distance of one base, and base qualities are not known.

TCR CDR3 regions were amplified from genomic DNA by multiplex PCR using the deep immunoSEQ assay. Extracted genomic DNA from each cell subset was distributed evenly across all wells of several immunoSEQ 96-well plates, and each plate was treated as a replicate. For sorted subsets, about 200 ng genomic DNA, equal to 30,000 to 35,000 T cell genomes, was loaded into each replicate PCR. Purified libraries were measured with a Qubit 3.0 fluorometer, size-checked on a Bioanalyzer 2100, and measured again with the KAPA Library Quantification kit. Every immunoSEQ 96-well plate was sequenced on a dedicated single-read 150-cycle Illumina NextSeq 550 flow cell. The source study handled its data this way. Because the immunoSEQ output held only junctional sequences and lacked quality scores, the filtering could not match the filtering applied to full-length reads. Sequences were annotated with PyIR, a Python wrapper for IgBLAST v1.9, and V/J genes and CDR3 were assigned using IMGT germline references. Reads were filtered out if the reads had weak V/J assignments (E-value above 1e-6), no CDR3, stop codons, out-of-frame junctions, or ambiguous translated residues. V3J clonotypes were defined by identical inferred V gene, J gene, and CDR3 amino acid sequence. The percentage overlap between two repertoires was calculated by dividing the number of shared unique clonotypes by the size of the smaller repertoire. Repertoire richness was assessed with RTK rarefaction, the Chao1 estimator, and Recon v2.1 estimates of unobserved clonotypes. OLGA was used to compute generation probabilities for all TCRbeta clonotypes that the gDNA method yielded from a few donors. TCRdb mirrors the immuneACCESS table, restricted to in-frame sequences. Some clones are absent from its copies; in checked studies, under half trace to an unresolved V gene, and the reason for the others is unknown. Clonal size and the V and J genes are those of that table, whereas D and trimming came from the DNA. The sample profile shows approximately 1.9 million clones; about 93% of them were found once. Jointly, the top ten make up 1.5% to 2% of the sample.

For the CD8 naive samples, CD45RO-negative cells were positively selected for CCR7, yielding a CD45RA+CCR7+ population from which TemRA cells were excluded. Healthy HIV-negative adults with no recently reported acute infections or vaccinations were included as donors. Every donor was a Caucasian adult living in Nashville, Tennessee, USA. Blood was collected by leukapheresis, and PBMCs were isolated by Ficoll-Histopaque density gradient centrifugation and then cryopreserved in liquid nitrogen vapor phase. Analytical flow cytometry was used to check the purity and quantity of each magnetically sorted T cell population. Each sorted fraction had its genomic DNA isolated and then quantified by UV absorbance on a Nanodrop 2000c. Findings and caveats that apply to the study as a whole: Compared with non-shared clonotypes, the clonotypes found in all four sorted-subset donors had higher generation probabilities. Even with the large sequencing depth, rarefaction of the sorted-subset datasets indicated that sequencing was incomplete. Sampling was restricted to blood, and TCR repertoires in tissues likely differ from the TCR repertoires found in blood. Sharing across a few donors was observed for approximately 5% of naive CD4, 3% to 3.5% of naive CD8, 2.3% of memory CD4, and about 0.4% of memory CD8 clonotypes. The small number of donors limited the genetic and exposure-history diversity represented. Based on pairwise subsampling, the degree of clonotype sharing among donors was expected to be affected by sequencing depth. Naive subsets generally had larger estimated clonotype richness than memory subsets did.

The origin of this receptor is a man younger than 30 in good health. Some clones in this sample may be carry-over from other donors' samples. The chain couples TRBV7-9 to TRBJ2-1; a tentative D match to TRBD2 spans 7 bases. The specimen sequenced was naive CD8+ T cells from PBMCs. The label giving this sample's cell subset or site can be read as: CD45RA+CCR7+. The CDR3 has the sequence CASSGRGEGKASEQFF. The nucleotide sequence is TGTGCCAGCAGCGGAAGGGGGGAGGGGAAAGCTAGTGAGCAGTTCTTC.